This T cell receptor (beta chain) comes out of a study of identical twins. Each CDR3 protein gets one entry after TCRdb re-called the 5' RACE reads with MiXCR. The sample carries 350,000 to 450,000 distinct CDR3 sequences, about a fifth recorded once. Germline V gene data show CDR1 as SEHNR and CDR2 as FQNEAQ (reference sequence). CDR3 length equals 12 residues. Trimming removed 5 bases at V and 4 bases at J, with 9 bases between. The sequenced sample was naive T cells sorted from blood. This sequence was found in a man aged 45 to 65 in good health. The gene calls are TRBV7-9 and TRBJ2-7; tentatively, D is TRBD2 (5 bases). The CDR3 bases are TGTGCCAGCAGCCACCCGGGGTACGAGCAGTACTTC. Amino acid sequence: CASSHPGYEQYF. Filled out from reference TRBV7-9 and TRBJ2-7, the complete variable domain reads DTGVSQNPRHKITKRGQNVTFRCDPISEHNRLYWYRQTLGQGPEFLTYFQNEAQLEKSRLLSDRFSAERPKGSFSTLEIQRTEQGDSAMYLCASSHPGYEQYFGPGTRLTVT.